The 24 T cell receptor beta chains below were found in one sample sequenced in a study of shared clonotypes between healthy human individuals. The method was immunoSEQ multiplex PCR; TCRdb's version includes in-frame clones alone and lacks a portion of them. This sample has some 2,000,000 clones; around 96% occur once, and the top ten carry 0.85% to 1.3%. Terminally differentiated effector memory CD45RA+ cells were excluded from the naive CD8 cells, which were CD45RO-negative and positively selected for CCR7. Sequencing was carried out using naive CD8+ T cells sorted from blood. These receptors originate from a man between 18 and 29 years old in good health.

With respect to this clone: The same CDR3 can be traced to other DNA sequences in this sample. This sequence joins TRBV27 and TRBJ2-5; tentatively, D is TRBD1 (6 bases). Trimming took off 0 bases at V and 5 bases at J, with 10 bases between the two ends. Germline loops: CDR1 MNHEY, CDR2 SMNVEV (reference sequence). The CDR3 extends over 14 amino acids. The chain's CDR3 is CASSLSTGLETQYF. Here the CDR3 DNA reads TGTGCCAGCAGTTTATCAACAGGGCTGGAGACCCAGTACTTC.

The table lists this clone with a count of one. The chain couples TRBV6-5 to TRBJ2-5, with 7 positions matching TRBD1. CDR1 is MNHEY, CDR2 SVGAGI, per germline. CDR3 length: 13 amino acids. Trimming at V came to 8 bases and at J to 5 bases, leaving 8 bases not matched to a gene. CDR3 sequence (DNA): TGTGCCAGCGGGGGACAGCTCGGGGAGACCCAGTACTTC. Protein product: CASGGQLGETQYF.

This clone was observed a single time. V is TRBV30 and J is TRBJ2-3, with 11 bases fitting TRBD1. With 3 bases clipped from V and 8 bases from J, the junction kept 7 bases outside the gene matches. The length of the CDR3 is 14 residues. Germline V lookup: CDR1 GTSNPN, CDR2 SVGIG (reference sequence). The CDR3 protein is CAWSADRGRGTQYF. The CDR3 region has the DNA TGTGCCTGGAGCGCGGACAGGGGGCGCGGTACGCAGTATTTT.

The J gene is TRBJ2-5, the V gene TRBV15; TRBD1 matches 7 bases. The CDR3 is 14 residues long. V trimming: 4 bases; J trimming: 5 bases; junction bases outside the gene matches: 7. Germline-derived CDR1 and CDR2 are LNHNV and YYDKDF (reference sequence). CDR3 in amino acids: CATSKGQQLETQYF. The CDR3, as DNA: TGTGCCACCAGCAAGGGACAGCAGCTTGAGACCCAGTACTTC.

The V and J genes are TRBV4-1 and TRBJ2-3; 11 nucleotides align to TRBD1. The CDR3 consists of 17 residues. Germline V gene sequence: CDR1 MGHRA, CDR2 YSYEKL. The V segment lost 0 bases and the J segment 5 bases; nucleotides outside the gene matches: 7. The CDR3 spells CASSQDPRTGGIDTQYF. The CDR3 DNA is TGCGCCAGCAGCCAAGATCCTAGGACAGGGGGCATAGATACGCAGTATTTT.

The rearrangement joins TRBV5-1 to TRBJ2-5, with a weak D call TRBD2 (6 bases). The assigned J gene may be wrong: the sequence end matches TRBJ2-7 better. There are 17 residues in the CDR3. Germline loops: CDR1 SGHRS, CDR2 YFSETQ. This CDR3 reads CASSLEAGPKASYEQYF. The CDR3 nucleotides are TGCGCCAGCAGCTTGGAGGCGGGACCCAAGGCCTCCTACGAGCAGTACTTC.

This sequence joins TRBV29-1 and TRBJ2-7; D not certain. Germline V gene data show CDR1 as SQVTM and CDR2 as ANQGSEA. The CDR3 is 13 residues long. Trimming stripped 4 bases from V and 0 bases from J, with 10 bases between. The CDR3 region has the DNA TGCAGCGTTGTATGGACGAGCTCCTACGAGCAGTACTTC. Amino acids: CSVVWTSSYEQYF.

The V gene is TRBV6-6, the J gene TRBJ2-3; 9 nucleotides match TRBD2. V was clipped by 4 bases and J by 7 bases; unmatched bases: 12. CDR3 length: 16 residues. Per the germline V gene, CDR1 is MNHNY and CDR2 is SVGAGI (reference sequence). Here the CDR3 reads CASSSLSGGQGNTQYF. The CDR3 region has the DNA TGTGCCAGCAGTTCCCTGAGCGGGGGGCAAGGGAATACGCAGTATTTT.

This sequence joins TRBV10-3 and TRBJ1-2; D uncertain. The ends were cut back, 2 bases at V and 3 bases at J, with 7 bases in the middle. Germline V gene data show CDR1 as ENHRY and CDR2 as SYGVKD. CDR3 length equals 13 residues. The CDR3, as DNA: TGTGCCATCAGTGAGGGGTTCGACTATGGCTACACCTTC. Amino acids: CAISEGFDYGYTF.

CDR3 amino acids: CASSQDPPLVGGEGEQYF. CDR3 DNA sequence: TGTGCCAGCAGCCAAGATCCCCCCTTGGTAGGGGGCGAAGGGGAGCAGTACTTC. This chain connects TRBV14 to TRBJ2-7, with 7 bases aligning to TRBD1. With V trimmed by 0 bases and J by 7 bases, 18 bases remained unmatched. From germline, CDR1 is SGHDN and CDR2 FVKESK. This CDR3 spans 18 amino acids.

On this clone: The same CDR3 also results from other DNA sequences found in this sample. The gene calls are TRBV4-3 and TRBJ2-1; TRBD2 is a possible D gene (7 bases). Germline assignment: CDR1 LGHNA and CDR2 YSLEER. Trimming took 0 bases from V and 7 from J, leaving 13 bases between them. This CDR3 region has 15 residues. This chain's CDR3 is CASSQDRGAYNEQFF. Here the CDR3 DNA reads TGCGCCAGCAGCCAAGATCGGGGGGCATATAATGAGCAGTTCTTC.

This chain connects TRBV13 to TRBJ2-7, with 7 bases identical to TRBD1. Per the germline V gene, CDR1 is PRHDT and CDR2 is FYEKMQ (reference sequence). With V trimmed by 3 bases and J by 6 bases, 14 bases remained unmatched. This CDR3 has 16 amino acids. The CDR3 DNA reads TGTGCCAGCAGCTTCAACTCCCGACAGGGATCGTTCGAGCAGTACTTC. It encodes CASSFNSRQGSFEQYF.

The rearrangement links TRBV6-5 to TRBJ2-5; D unclear. Trimming took off 2 bases at V and 5 bases at J, with 15 bases between the two ends. Germline V gene data show CDR1 as MNHEY and CDR2 as SVGAGI. The CDR3 loop spans 15 amino acids. The CDR3 sequence is CASSYIYGFSETQYF. CDR3 nucleotide sequence: TGTGCCAGCAGTTACATCTATGGTTTTTCGGAGACCCAGTACTTC.

The rearrangement links TRBV5-6 to TRBJ1-2; D is uncertain. Trimming cost V 4 bases and J 3 bases, with 10 bases left between them. The CDR3 has 13 amino acids. Germline assignment: CDR1 SGHDT and CDR2 YYEEEE. The CDR3 is CASSTIGDYGYTF. As DNA, the CDR3 is TGTGCCAGCAGCACAATAGGAGACTATGGCTACACCTTC.

The chain employs TRBV28 and TRBJ2-5; TRBD1 might be the D (5 bases). Germline V gene lookup returns CDR1 MDHEN and CDR2 SYDVKM. CDR3 length: 15 amino acids. Trimming stripped 8 bases from V and 2 bases from J, with 18 bases between. The CDR3 region is CASDFKTAGQETQYF. DNA of the CDR3: TGTGCCAGCGACTTCAAGACAGCAGGGCAAGAGACCCAGTACTTC.

With respect to this clone: Within the sample, other DNA sequences also encode this same CDR3. V usage is TRBV6-5 and J usage is TRBJ2-1, with D possibly TRBD2 on 5 matching bases. The CDR3 runs to 13 residues. CDR1 is MNHEY and CDR2 is SVGAGI in the germline V gene. V was clipped by 2 bases and J by 5 bases, with 7 bases between them. In nucleotides, the CDR3 is TGTGCCAGCAGTTACGGGCGGGACAATGAGCAGTTCTTC. Encoded protein: CASSYGRDNEQFF.

The rearrangement uses TRBV5-1 and TRBJ1-1; D gene uncertain. V was shortened by 2 bases and J by 0 bases, with 8 bases between the two germline ends. The CDR3 consists of 14 residues. Germline CDR1 and CDR2: SGHRS and YFSETQ. CDR3 residues: CASSLWQVNTEAFF. CDR3 nucleotide sequence: TGCGCCAGCAGCTTATGGCAGGTGAACACTGAAGCTTTCTTT.

In its sample, this clone was seen once. The chain links TRBV30 to TRBJ1-3; D is perhaps TRBD1 (6 bases). There are 13 residues in the CDR3. Germline V gene sequence: CDR1 GTSNPN, CDR2 SVGIG (reference sequence). The V end lost 5 bases, the J end lost 3 bases, and 11 bases lay between the germline ends. DNA of the CDR3: TGTGCCTGGGAGGACAGTTTTGGAAACACCATATATTTT. This encodes CAWEDSFGNTIYF.

The chain recombines TRBV6-5 with TRBJ1-4, with D possibly TRBD1 on 6 matching bases. This CDR3 is built from 15 residues. Germline CDR1 MNHEY, CDR2 SVGAGI. The ends were cut back, 5 bases at V and 4 bases at J, with 14 bases in the middle. As DNA, the CDR3 is TGTGCCAGCAGTCCAGAGACAGGAGTTAATGAAAAACTGTTTTTT. Translating it yields CASSPETGVNEKLFF.

This clone was observed a few times. The chain employs TRBV11-2 and TRBJ1-5; D possibly corresponds to TRBD1 (6 bases). The germline V and J ends were trimmed by 3 bases and 1 base, with 7 bases remaining between them. Per germline, CDR1 SGHAT and CDR2 FQNNGV. The CDR3 runs 14 residues. This CDR3 is CASSFGQSNQPQHF. Written as DNA, the CDR3 is TGTGCCAGCAGCTTCGGACAGAGCAATCAGCCCCAGCATTTT.

This chain connects TRBV6-1 to TRBJ2-2; 8 positions agree with TRBD1. This CDR3 has 15 amino acids. The V gene end was trimmed by 4 bases and the J gene end by 1 base; junction bases not matched to a gene: 2. CDR1 is MNHNS and CDR2 is SASEGT in the germline V gene. CDR3 DNA: TGTGCCAGCAGTGCTACAGGGGGGAACACCGGGGAGCTGTTTTTT. Translating gives CASSATGGNTGELFF.

The V call is TRBV7-6, the J call TRBJ2-2; 10 nucleotides agree with TRBD2. Trimming at V came to 5 bases and at J to 6 bases, leaving 12 bases not matched to a gene. This CDR3 comprises 17 residues. CDR1 is SGHVS and CDR2 is FNYEAQ in the germline V gene. The CDR3 region is CASSPLSGGAFAGELFF. In DNA form, the CDR3 reads TGTGCCAGCAGCCCCCTAAGCGGGGGGGCGTTCGCCGGGGAGCTGTTTTTT.

The rearrangement joins TRBV27 to TRBJ2-1; 8 bases line up with TRBD1. The CDR3 covers 14 residues. The ends lost 4 bases at V and 3 bases at J; junction bases unmatched: 2. Germline V gene lookup returns CDR1 MNHEY and CDR2 SMNVEV (reference sequence). CDR3 DNA: TGTGCCAGCAGTTCACAGGGGGGCTACAATGAGCAGTTCTTC. Translating gives CASSSQGGYNEQFF.

This rearrangement joins TRBV18 to TRBJ1-6; TRBD1 matches 8 bases. The CDR3 is 14 residues long. Trimming at V came to 5 bases and at J to 8 bases, leaving 5 bases not matched to a gene. The germline CDR1 and CDR2 sequences are KGHSH and LQKENI. CDR3 bases: TGTGCCAGCTCAAAGGACAGGGTTGATTCACCCCTCCACTTT. This sequence encodes CASSKDRVDSPLHF.